This T cell receptor (beta chain) was identified during a study of blood T cells in healthy people across ages. As for this clonotype: Its antigen remains unknown.

Findings of the study overall: Diversity figures derived from one million T cells were judged to underestimate the true value.

PCR was performed a second time for roughly 7 to 12 cycles using a sample-barcoded 5' primer and a J-beta primer mix. Through a template-switch adaptor with 12 random nucleotides, each cDNA molecule received a tag. Any given sample supplied a minimum of 3 million CDR3-containing paired-end reads. TCRdb ran MiXCR on the 5' RACE reads and lists one entry per CDR3 protein. Of around 1,500,000 distinct CDR3 sequences in the sample, roughly 40% are singletons; the top ten hold roughly 8.2%. Drawn from each donor were ten milliliters of peripheral blood. Germline V gene sequence: CDR1 SGHTA, CDR2 FQGTGA. The CDR3 length is 18 residues. Germline trimming cut 2 bases from V and 2 bases from J; bases unmatched to any gene: 13.

The sequencing sample was made of blood. The chain is built from TRBV7-3 and TRBJ2-7, with 9 bases matching TRBD2. This clonotype was obtained from a woman between 18 and 30 years old in good health. The CDR3 protein is CASSLRYAVTSGTYEQYF. The CDR3 nucleotides are TGTGCCAGCAGCTTACGATATGCTGTGACTAGCGGAACCTACGAGCAGTACTTC.